This T cell receptor (beta chain) was sequenced during a study of blood T cell repertoires in COVID-19. The CDR3 runs 13 residues. J lost 11 bases, V lost 3 bases, and 5 bases had no gene match. In germline, CDR1 is SGHAT, CDR2 FQNNGV. The repertoire was sequenced with immunoSEQ multiplex PCR; TCRdb's copy has only in-frame clones and lacks some. Among 200,000 to 300,000 clones listed, 75% to 90% were seen once. J is TRBJ2-1 and V is TRBV11-2, with 9 bases that match TRBD1. Sequencing was performed on peripheral blood. This TCR came from a woman between 55 and 75 years old with active or convalescent COVID-19. This CDR3 reads CASSLGDREKQFF. The CDR3 DNA follows: TGTGCCAGCAGCTTGGGGGACAGGGAAAAGCAGTTCTTC. Full variable domain (outside the CDR3, taken from reference TRBV11-2 and TRBJ2-1): EAGVAQSPRYKIIEKRQSVAFWCNPISGHATLYWYQQILGQGPKLLIQFQNNGVVDDSQLPKDRFSAERLKGVDSTLKIQPAKLEDSAVYLCASSLGDREKQFFGPGTRLTVL.